Below, 18 T cell receptor beta chains from the same sample are listed, as sequenced in a study of blood T cells in healthy people across ages. PCR was performed a second time for about 7 to 12 cycles using a sample-barcoded 5' primer and a J-beta primer mix. TCRdb re-called the 5' RACE reads with MiXCR, one entry per CDR3 protein. The sample lists about a million distinct CDR3 sequences, around 49% occurring once. Sequencing was done on a sample of blood. Every receptor here comes from a young man in good health.

The rearrangement links TRBV20-1 to TRBJ2-5; weak D call: TRBD2 (5 bases). The last part of the DNA fits TRBJ2-7 better; the J call may be wrong. This CDR3 comprises 16 residues. Germline CDR1 reads DFQATT; CDR2 reads SNEGSKA (reference sequence). In DNA, the CDR3 is TGCAGTGCTAGTAGTTTGGATGAGGGAGTAGAGAACGAGCAGTACTTC. Protein product: CSASSLDEGVENEQYF.

This clonotype was counted between two and nine times. The V gene is TRBV10-3, the J gene TRBJ2-1, with D maybe TRBD2 (6 bases). Germline CDR1 reads ENHRY; CDR2 reads SYGVKD. The CDR3 is 14 amino acids. Trimming removed 10 bases at V and 2 bases at J, with 15 bases between. The CDR3 coding sequence is TGTGCCAACTCCCCTAGGGAGGCCTACAATGAGCAGTTCTTC. It yields the protein CANSPREAYNEQFF.

The V and J genes are TRBV14 and TRBJ2-7; D remains unclear. Germline loops: CDR1 SGHDN, CDR2 FVKESK. The CDR3 length is 11 residues. Between the trimmed V and J ends, which lost 3 bases and 5 bases, there was a span of 5 bases. The CDR3 DNA is TGTGCCAGCAGCCACGCGGACGAGCAGTACTTC. The encoded protein is CASSHADEQYF.

There are a few counts of this clonotype. The chain couples TRBV9 to TRBJ1-2; tentatively, D is TRBD1 (5 bases). The CDR3 length is 15 residues. V was clipped by 4 bases and J by 7 bases, with 20 bases between them. Per the germline V gene, CDR1 is SGDLS and CDR2 is YYNGEE. CDR3 sequence reads: CASSPGGLSNSGYTF. In nucleotides, the CDR3 is TGTGCCAGCAGCCCGGGGGGTCTTTCTAATTCTGGCTACACCTTC.

The chain combines TRBV2 with TRBJ2-1; 9 bases fit TRBD2. The CDR3 runs to 18 residues. The trim removed 3 bases at V and 0 bases at J, leaving 9 bases unmatched. The V gene's germline CDR1 is SNHLY and CDR2 FYNNEI. The CDR3 nucleotides read TGTGCCAGCAGTGAGAGGGCTAGCGGGGCAATCTCCTACAATGAGCAGTTCTTC. Translation: CASSERASGAISYNEQFF.

The table lists this clonotype with a few counts. The chain couples TRBV10-3 to TRBJ2-7, with 9 nucleotides matching TRBD1. The CDR3 runs 14 residues. CDR1 is ENHRY, CDR2 SYGVKD, per germline. V trimming: 3 bases; J trimming: 1 base; junction bases outside the gene matches: 1. In nucleotides, the CDR3 is TGTGCCATCAGTGACGGACAGGGGTCCTACGAGCAGTACTTC. Amino acid sequence: CAISDGQGSYEQYF.

V is TRBV7-9 and J is TRBJ2-5; D is unclear. The V gene lost 5 bases and the J gene lost 0 bases, with 7 bases spanning the gap. CDR3 length: 13 residues. Germline V gene data show CDR1 as SEHNR and CDR2 as FQNEAQ (reference sequence). Here the CDR3 reads CASSAQNQETQYF. The CDR3 nucleotides read TGTGCCAGCAGCGCGCAGAACCAAGAGACCCAGTACTTC.

CDR3 sequence reads: CASSYQGGAYEQYF. CDR3 nucleotides: TGTGCCAGCAGTTACCAGGGAGGGGCCTACGAGCAGTACTTC. The genes are TRBV12-3 or TRBV12-4 and TRBJ2-7, with TRBD2 matching 7 bases. J was trimmed by 2 bases and V by 4 bases; bases with no gene match: 5. The CDR3 length is 14 residues.

The table lists this clonotype with a few counts. The chain has TRBV5-1 and TRBJ2-7; 10 nucleotides line up with TRBD2. J was trimmed by 1 base and V by 4 bases; bases with no gene match: 8. CDR3 size: 16 residues. Germline V gene lookup returns CDR1 SGHRS and CDR2 YFSETQ. CDR3 DNA: TGCGCCAGCAGCCGACCCGGACTAGCGGATTCCTACGAGCAGTACTTC. This sequence encodes CASSRPGLADSYEQYF.

The chain employs TRBV12-3 or TRBV12-4 and TRBJ2-7, with D hard to call. The CDR3 spans 13 residues. The V gene lost 9 bases and the J gene lost 0 bases, with 12 bases spanning the gap. The CDR3 nucleotides are TGTGCCAGTAAGGTCGAGAGCTCCTACGAGCAGTACTTC. This translates into CASKVESSYEQYF.

The genes are TRBV5-1 and TRBJ2-4, with 7 positions matching TRBD1. The better agreement between TRBJ2-7 and the DNA end casts doubt on the J call. CDR3 length equals 14 residues. Germline V lookup: CDR1 SGHRS, CDR2 YFSETQ. This CDR3 reads CASSHTGDPYEQYF. CDR3 DNA sequence: TGCGCCAGCAGTCATACAGGGGACCCCTACGAGCAGTACTTC.

This chain connects TRBV7-2 to TRBJ2-3; D might be TRBD1 or TRBD2, each matching 6 bases. CDR1 and CDR2 from the germline V gene are SGHTA and FQGNSA. The CDR3 is made up of 15 amino acids. V lost 0 bases, J lost 4 bases, and 11 bases lay in between. In DNA, the CDR3 is TGTGCCAGCAGCTTAGCAGCAAGGGGGGCAGATACGCAGTATTTT. It encodes CASSLAARGADTQYF.

This clonotype has more than one count but fewer than ten. The chain carries TRBV7-2 and TRBJ2-5, with D possibly matching TRBD2 (5 bases). In germline, CDR1 is SGHTA, CDR2 FQGNSA. Trimming pared 1 base from V and 5 bases from J, leaving 17 bases between. The CDR3 spans 16 residues. CDR3 nucleotides: TGTGCCAGCAGCTTAGTTCCTAGCCCTACGAGGGAGACCCAGTACTTC. This codes for CASSLVPSPTRETQYF.

This chain uses TRBV20-1 with TRBJ2-1, with D perhaps TRBD1 (5 bases). This CDR3 is 13 amino acids long. Between the trimmed V and J ends, which lost 1 base and 10 bases, there was a span of 14 bases. Germline V gene sequence: CDR1 DFQATT, CDR2 SNEGSKA (reference sequence). CDR3 nucleotides: TGCAGTGCTAGAGGTTTAGGGGCCTCCGAGCAGTTCTTC. Protein: CSARGLGASEQFF.

This clonotype was detected many times. The chain employs TRBV9 and TRBJ2-3; TRBD1 is a possible D gene (6 bases). The CDR3 sequence is 15 residues long. V lost 0 bases and J 2 bases, leaving 10 bases between the germline ends. From germline, CDR1 is SGDLS and CDR2 YYNGEE. The CDR3 region has the DNA TGTGCCAGCAGCGTAGGGACAGTACCCACAGATACGCAGTATTTT. Its translation is CASSVGTVPTDTQYF.

The chain links TRBV6-6 to TRBJ2-1; 8 bases align to TRBD2. V lost 6 bases, J lost 7 bases, and 14 bases stayed unmatched. CDR1 is MNHNY and CDR2 is SVGAGI in the germline V gene (reference sequence). This CDR3 region has 16 residues. The CDR3 region is CASRTLPGTSGNEQFF. DNA of the CDR3: TGTGCCAGCAGAACCCTTCCCGGGACTAGTGGAAATGAGCAGTTCTTC.

This clonotype was detected once. The V call is TRBV5-1, the J call TRBJ2-3, with TRBD2 matching 8 bases. The CDR3 covers 16 residues. Trimming cost V 7 bases and J 2 bases; bases outside gene matches: 12. Germline V lookup: CDR1 SGHRS, CDR2 YFSETQ. DNA for the CDR3: TGCGCCAGCTCCAGAGGAGCTAGCGGGTCCACAGATACGCAGTATTTT. The encoded protein is CASSRGASGSTDTQYF.

To note about this clonotype: The germline gene is not matched at one end of the junction; a read error may be the cause. The chain recombines TRBV4-1 with TRBJ1-2; TRBD1 might be the D (6 bases). Germline CDR1 MGHRA, CDR2 YSYEKL. This CDR3 region has 17 residues. CDR3 protein: CTSSGRLQGPANYGYTF. The CDR3 DNA follows: TGCACCAGCAGCGGACGCCTGCAGGGGCCAGCTAACTATGGCTACACCTTC.